The clone carrying this T cell receptor (gamma chain) was counted only a few times. Other DNA sequences in this sample translate to the same CDR3. This sample was included in a study of gamma-delta chains in newborns, infants, children. Study in general: Microbial exposure reportedly drives polyclonal innate γδ T cell expansion after birth.

TCRdb reapplied CATT to the reads. Of 3,000 to 4,500 gamma-chain clones listed, about 61% were seen once; the top ten hold 17%. This CDR3 is built from 15 residues. Trimming removed 5 bases from V and 4 bases from J; junction bases left unmatched: 2. Germline V gene lookup returns CDR1 GITISATS and CDR2 ISYDGTV (reference sequence). Sequencing was carried out using blood. The sequence was obtained from a child who was a newborn, infant or young child, either healthy, febrile or measles-vaccinated (not recorded which). The chain employs TRGV9 and TRGJP. TCRdb supplies no J gene; here it was assigned by aligning the nucleotide sequence to germline. This chain's CDR3 is CALWAQELGKKIKVF. The CDR3 DNA reads TGTGCCTTGTGGGCACAAGAGTTGGGCAAAAAAATCAAGGTATTT.